A single sample is the source of the 20 T cell receptor beta chains below, sequenced in a study of blood T cells in healthy people across ages. The authors ran a second PCR of roughly 6 to 11 cycles using a sample-barcoded 5' primer and a J-beta primer mix. TCRdb re-derived calls from the 5' RACE reads in MiXCR, one entry per CDR3 protein. The data show 1.5 million to 2 million distinct CDR3 sequences, 28% seen once. Sequencing was performed on blood. The receptor set was obtained from a woman younger than 45 in good health.

The rearrangement uses TRBV20-1 and TRBJ2-7; D unresolved. The germline CDR1 and CDR2 sequences are DFQATT and SNEGSKA (reference sequence). The CDR3 extends over 11 amino acids. V was shortened by 5 bases and J by 3 bases, with 8 bases between the two germline ends. CDR3 nucleotides: TGCAGTGCTCCAGCCAGCTACGAGCAGTACTTC. This encodes CSAPASYEQYF.

The table lists this clonotype with a few counts. The junction shows a germline mismatch at one end, possibly a read error. This chain joins TRBV10-2 and TRBJ2-1, with 7 bases identical to TRBD2. Per germline, CDR1 WSHSY and CDR2 SAAADI. CDR3 size: 15 residues. The chain's CDR3 is CAGSETSPGVNEQFF. The CDR3 DNA reads TGCGCCGGCAGCGAGACTAGCCCGGGGGTCAATGAGCAGTTCTTC.

This chain connects TRBV19 to TRBJ2-7; possibly TRBD2 for D (6 bases). Trimming pared 3 bases from V and 0 bases from J, leaving 12 bases between. The CDR3 is 15 amino acids. Looked up from germline, CDR1 is LNHDA and CDR2 is SQIVND (reference sequence). The CDR3 loop is CASSIGTLSSYEQYF. CDR3 DNA sequence: TGTGCCAGTAGTATCGGGACTCTTAGCTCCTACGAGCAGTACTTC.

There are many counts of this clonotype. The gene calls are TRBV5-1 and TRBJ2-1; D possibly corresponds to TRBD1 (5 bases). Trimming took 4 bases from V and 6 from J, leaving 14 bases between them. CDR1 and CDR2 from the germline V gene are SGHRS and YFSETQ. The CDR3 length is 14 residues. CDR3 amino acids: CASSLTTGVNEQFF. The CDR3 DNA reads TGCGCCAGCAGCCTAACAACAGGTGTCAATGAGCAGTTCTTC.

The chain links TRBV5-1 to TRBJ2-7; TRBD1 is a possible D gene (6 bases). Germline-derived CDR1 and CDR2 are SGHRS and YFSETQ. Trimming removed 0 bases at V and 3 bases at J, with 16 bases between. This CDR3 comprises 16 residues. CDR3 DNA: TGCGCCAGCAGCTTGGTTGGGGGCCCAGCGGACTACGAGCAGTACTTC. Protein sequence: CASSLVGGPADYEQYF.

This sequence joins TRBV2 and TRBJ2-1; a possible D gene is TRBD1 (5 bases). With 1 base removed from V and 10 bases from J, the gap between germline ends came to 8 bases. Germline lookup yields CDR1 SNHLY and CDR2 FYNNEI. The CDR3 has 12 amino acids. The CDR3 nucleotides read TGTGCCAGCAGTGAAGTCAGGGCAGAGCAGTTCTTC. It translates to CASSEVRAEQFF.

Concerning this clonotype itself: A much larger clone lies a single base off, so this may be a read error. J is TRBJ2-7 and V is TRBV4-2; 10 bases agree with TRBD2. With V trimmed by 5 bases and J by 6 bases, 10 bases remained unmatched. The V gene's germline CDR1 is LGHNA and CDR2 YNFKEQ. The CDR3 length is 15 residues. CDR3 in amino acids: CASSSGLAATFEQYF. In DNA, the CDR3 is TGTGCCAGCAGCTCTGGACTAGCGGCAACCTTCGAGCAGTACTTC.

A note on this clonotype: It may be a read error: a sequence one base away is much more abundant. The genes are TRBV18 and TRBJ2-1, with D possibly TRBD2 on 5 matching bases. TRBJ2-7 matches the DNA end more closely, so the J call is doubtful. The CDR3 spans 16 residues. Germline CDR1 reads KGHSH; CDR2 reads LQKENI. This chain's CDR3 is CASSPRERSSYNEQYF. The CDR3 DNA follows: TGTGCCAGCTCACCGAGGGAGCGGAGCTCCTACAATGAGCAGTACTTC.

The genes are TRBV9 and TRBJ2-7, with D maybe TRBD1 (5 bases). The CDR3 has 13 amino acids. With 7 bases removed from V and 6 bases from J, the gap between germline ends came to 17 bases. The germline CDR1 and CDR2 sequences are SGDLS and YYNGEE. The chain's CDR3 is CASSGEGAGEQYF. For the CDR3, the DNA is TGTGCCAGCTCCGGAGAAGGGGCAGGCGAGCAGTACTTC. Combining the CDR3 with reference TRBV9 and TRBJ2-7 gives the whole variable domain DSGVTQTPKHLITATGQRVTLRCSPRSGDLSVYWYQQSLDQGLQFLIQYYNGEERAKGNILERFSAQQFPDLHSELNLSSLELGDSALYFCASSGEGAGEQYFGPGTRLTVT.

In regard to this clonotype: Germline is not matched at one junction end, which may reflect a read error. The rearrangement links TRBV3-1 to TRBJ2-7, with 9 positions matching TRBD1. The CDR3 spans 14 residues. Germline values: CDR1 LGHDT, CDR2 YNNKEL (reference sequence). This CDR3 reads CTSSDDRGNSEQYF. In nucleotides, the CDR3 is TGTACCAGCAGTGACGACAGGGGGAACTCCGAGCAGTACTTC.

This clonotype was seen only a few times. The gene calls are TRBV2 and TRBJ1-2; D may be TRBD1 (6 bases). CDR1 is SNHLY and CDR2 is FYNNEI in the germline V gene. The CDR3 sequence is 13 residues long. The V and J ends lost 4 bases and 4 bases respectively, with 10 bases between them. CDR3 amino acids: CASSGGQSYGYTF. CDR3 sequence (DNA): TGTGCCAGCAGTGGTGGACAGAGCTATGGCTACACCTTC.

On this clonotype: A read error may account for a junction end that differs from germline. This sequence joins TRBV10-3 and TRBJ2-7; the match to TRBD2 covers 10 bases. The CDR3 length is 12 residues. CDR1 and CDR2 (germline): ENHRY, SYGVKD. CDR3 DNA sequence: TGTGCCACTAGCGGGGGAGGCTACGGGCAGTACTTC. This sequence encodes CATSGGGYGQYF.

In this sample, this clonotype turned up a few times. J is TRBJ1-2 and V is TRBV2; perhaps TRBD1 as D (5 bases). The CDR3 is 13 residues long. V lost 8 bases and J lost 4, with 14 bases in between. Germline lookup yields CDR1 SNHLY and CDR2 FYNNEI. The CDR3, as DNA: TGTGCCAGCGGCTGGGTTGGGGGCTATGGCTACACCTTC. This translates into CASGWVGGYGYTF.

Many counts were recorded for this clonotype. The V and J genes are TRBV12-3 or TRBV12-4 and TRBJ2-5, with D unclear. V was clipped by 3 bases and J by 5 bases, with 13 bases between them. The CDR3 totals 14 residues. Here the CDR3 DNA reads TGTGCCAGCAGTTTTAACTCTCCGGGCGAGACCCAGTACTTC. Translated: CASSFNSPGETQYF.

In this sample, this clonotype turned up a few times. The chain links TRBV7-9 to TRBJ2-1; TRBD1 might be the D (8 bases). V dropped 8 bases and J dropped 8 bases, with 25 bases sitting between them. The V gene's germline CDR1 is SEHNR and CDR2 FQNEAQ (reference sequence). The CDR3 runs to 16 residues. CDR3 DNA sequence: TGTGCCAGCGCCGTACCCCCCGGAACAGGGGGGGATGAGCAGTTCTTC. Translating it yields CASAVPPGTGGDEQFF.

This chain connects TRBV10-2 to TRBJ1-5; no definite D call. Trimming took off 8 bases at V and 1 base at J, with 12 bases between the two ends. This CDR3 region has 14 residues. Germline-derived CDR1 and CDR2 are WSHSY and SAAADI. In DNA form, the CDR3 reads TGCGCCAGCCGCTTCTCGGGGAGCAATCAGCCCCAGCATTTT. This translates into CASRFSGSNQPQHF.

The chain recombines TRBV3-1 with TRBJ1-6; D unclear. Trimming shortened V by 1 base and J by 7 bases, and 14 bases separated the two germline ends. Germline V gives CDR1 LGHDT, CDR2 YNNKEL (reference sequence). The CDR3 sequence is 16 residues long. The CDR3 sequence is CASSQVKGVGNSPLHF. Here the CDR3 DNA reads TGTGCCAGCAGCCAAGTAAAGGGAGTTGGAAATTCACCCCTCCACTTT.

The chain recombines TRBV14 with TRBJ2-4; D uncertain. V was clipped by 4 bases and J by 4 bases, with 8 bases between them. Germline values: CDR1 SGHDN, CDR2 FVKESK. CDR3 size: 13 residues. CDR3 amino acids: CASSRDLKNIQYF. CDR3 in DNA: TGTGCCAGCAGCCGCGACTTAAAAAACATTCAGTACTTC.

Note on this clonotype: It may be a read error: a sequence one base away is much more abundant. The chain is built from TRBV29-1 and TRBJ1-4, with no clear D. The CDR3 totals 13 residues. Germline CDR1 and CDR2: SQVTM and ANQGSEA. V gave up 6 bases and J gave up 10 bases, with 18 bases separating them. CDR3 bases: TGCAGCGTCGCTCCGGGAGTAAAAGGAAAACTGTTTTTT. It is translated as CSVAPGVKGKLFF.

This clonotype has more than one count but fewer than ten. The V call is TRBV10-2, the J call TRBJ2-3; 9 nucleotides agree with TRBD1. Per germline, CDR1 WSHSY and CDR2 SAAADI. CDR3 length equals 13 residues. After removal of 6 bases from V and 5 bases from J, the junction contained 3 bases not matched to a gene. CDR3 bases: TGCGCCAGCAGGACAGGGGGGAGAGATACGCAGTATTTT. Translation gives CASRTGGRDTQYF.